The 8 T cell receptor beta chains listed next were all sequenced from one sample in a study of OX40 agonist ivuxolimab in advanced cancers. Measured with immunoSEQ multiplex PCR; TCRdb has only the in-frame clones, and not every one. The table lists roughly 98,000 clones, 70% to 85% of them singletons. This material consisted of CD4+ or CD8+ T cells sorted from blood, taken in a trial of the OX40 agonist ivuxolimab. These TCRs come from an adult with an advanced solid tumor such as melanoma, head and neck, liver or kidney cancer.

This rearrangement joins TRBV5-1 to TRBJ1-5; 7 bases fit TRBD1. J gave up 6 bases and V 4 bases, and 4 bases lay outside the gene matches. Per the germline V gene, CDR1 is SGHRS and CDR2 is YFSETQ. The CDR3 is 13 residues long. The CDR3 nucleotides read TGCGCCAGCAGCGACAGGGTCGGTCAGCCCCAGCATTTT. Encoded protein: CASSDRVGQPQHF.

The chain joins TRBV9 to TRBJ2-2, with 7 nucleotides matching TRBD1. This CDR3 has 15 amino acids. The V segment lost 3 bases and the J segment 3 bases; nucleotides outside the gene matches: 5. Germline-derived CDR1 and CDR2 are SGDLS and YYNGEE. CDR3 amino acids: CASSAPGQYTGELFF. CDR3 coding DNA: TGTGCCAGCAGCGCCCCGGGACAGTACACCGGGGAGCTGTTTTTT.

V and J are TRBV4-3 and TRBJ2-7; TRBD2 aligns across 9 bases. This CDR3 is built from 15 residues. V shed 4 bases, J shed 4 bases, and the junction held 8 bases outside the gene matches. Germline loops: CDR1 LGHNA, CDR2 YSLEER. The DNA for the CDR3 is TGCGCCAGCAGCCCCGCTAGCGGGAACCTTTACGAGCAGTACTTC. Its protein product is CASSPASGNLYEQYF.

The CDR3 reads CASSQTGDNTEAFF. In nucleotides, the CDR3 is TGTGCCAGCAGCCAAACAGGGGATAACACTGAAGCTTTCTTT. V usage is TRBV4-2 and J usage is TRBJ1-1; 7 bases map to TRBD1. J lost 2 bases, V lost 2 bases, and 2 bases had no gene match. CDR3 length equals 14 residues. Germline V CDR1 and CDR2: LGHNA, YNFKEQ.

The chain uses TRBV5-6 and TRBJ2-1; D is ambiguous. This CDR3 comprises 12 residues. V lost 5 bases to trimming and J lost 2 bases, with 5 bases between them. Germline V gene lookup returns CDR1 SGHDT and CDR2 YYEEEE. CDR3 nucleotide sequence: TGTGCCAGCAGTCGGGCCTACAATGAGCAGTTCTTC. Residues: CASSRAYNEQFF.

The chain carries TRBV27 and TRBJ2-7; no reliable D call. The CDR3 extends over 15 amino acids. Trimming left V 5 bases short and J 2 bases short, with 16 bases between. Germline V CDR1 and CDR2: MNHEY, SMNVEV (reference sequence). The CDR3 nucleotides are TGTGCCAGCAGTGAACCCGGGCCAGGCCCCTACGAGCAGTACTTC. Amino acid sequence: CASSEPGPGPYEQYF.

This sequence joins TRBV6-1 and TRBJ1-4, with no clear D. Trimming left V 3 bases short and J 10 bases short, with 18 bases between. The CDR3 runs to 15 residues. Germline V gene data show CDR1 as MNHNS and CDR2 as SASEGT. The chain's CDR3 is CASSEAIASRGKLFF. The CDR3 DNA reads as TGTGCCAGCAGTGAGGCTATCGCATCTCGGGGAAAACTGTTTTTT.

The rearrangement links TRBV2 to TRBJ1-2, with a weak D call TRBD1 (5 bases). The CDR3 covers 14 residues. The ends were cut back, 5 bases at V and 1 base at J, with 11 bases in the middle. Germline loops: CDR1 SNHLY, CDR2 FYNNEI. As DNA, the CDR3 is TGTGCCAGCAGTCCAACGGGGGGTAACTATGGCTACACCTTC. As protein: CASSPTGGNYGYTF.